This note documents a single TCR beta chain sequence. What it binds is unknown. This PCR relied on a set of 60 Vbeta primers and 13 Jbeta primers. TCRdb's copy holds only in-frame clones and misses some; the assay was immunoSEQ multiplex PCR. Among 95,000 to 100,000 clones listed, around 83% were seen once. Trimming at V came to 8 bases and at J to 3 bases, leaving 7 bases not matched to a gene. This CDR3 is built from 14 residues. Germline values: CDR1 SNHLY, CDR2 FYNNEI. The source of the sample is a study of cytomegalovirus exposure and HLA in healthy donors. Study findings and constraints: Productive status was seen about 90% or about 30% of the time for most TCR beta V segments in an earlier analysis. Compared with the roughly 700-donor mean, an Asian-associated ancestry cluster reportedly had fewer N-insertions, according to a later analysis.

Sequencing used PBMCs. V usage is TRBV2 and J usage is TRBJ1-5; 7 bases fit TRBD1. The origin of this receptor is a man younger than 40 in good health and CMV-seronegative. CDR3 coding DNA: TGTGCCAGCGGCCGACAGGGTTCCAATCAGCCCCAGCATTTT. Amino acids: CASGRQGSNQPQHF.